The present T cell receptor beta chain was sequenced within a study of CD8 T cells in ankylosing spondylitis. This clonotype was seen a handful of times. TCRdb re-analysed the 5' RACE reads in MiXCR, keeping a single row per CDR3 protein. The sample holds a few hundred thousand distinct CDR3 sequences, about 10% seen once. This CDR3 comprises 18 residues. V dropped 1 base and J dropped 7 bases, with 25 bases sitting between them. Germline values: CDR1 LNHNV, CDR2 YYDKDF (reference sequence). The clonotype originates from a male donor with ankylosing spondylitis or in good health (not recorded which). The V gene is TRBV15, the J gene TRBJ2-5; perhaps TRBD2 as D (6 bases). Sequencing input: blood, either unsorted or a sorted T cell fraction (not recorded which). The CDR3, as DNA: TGTGCCACCAGCAGAGGGTTAGGAGAAGCGGGTCATATTTGGACCCAGTACTTC. Residues: CATSRGLGEAGHIWTQYF.